This T cell receptor beta chain derives from a study of CD8+CD57+ T cells in acquired aplastic anemia. This CDR3 is built from 15 residues. Trimming removed 3 bases from V and 2 bases from J, with 14 bases in between. Per the germline V gene, CDR1 is LNHNV and CDR2 is YYDKDF (reference sequence). Genomic DNA, serving as template, underwent TCR beta VDJ and CDR3 profiling. TCRdb redid the calling of the reads with MiXCR, one entry per CDR3 protein. The top ten clones hold 45% of a sample with 150,000 or so distinct CDR3 sequences, about 60% of them seen once. The specimen was sorted CD4+, CD8+, or CD8+CD57+ T cells (not recorded which) from PBMCs. This TCR was sampled from a human donor in good health. The chain links TRBV15 to TRBJ2-7; either TRBD1 or TRBD2 may supply D (5 bases each). The CDR3 coding sequence is TGTGCCACCAGCAGTGAGATGGGGGTTACCTACGAGCAGTACTTC. Residues: CATSSEMGVTYEQYF. The whole variable domain, remainder taken from reference TRBV15 and TRBJ2-7, is DAMVIQNPRYQVTQFGKPVTLSCSQTLNHNVMYWYQQKSSQAPKLLFHYYDKDFNNEADTPDNFQSRRPNTSFCFLDIRSPGLGDTAMYLCATSSEMGVTYEQYFGPGTRLTVT.